The 17 T cell receptor beta chains given below trace back to one sample, sequenced in a study of Graves' ophthalmopathy and Graves' hyperthyroidism. CDR3 regions of TCR beta were amplified from RNA transcripts. The authors performed first-round RT-PCR with HTBI primers and then a second-round multiplex PCR. TCRdb re-called the multiplex PCR reads through MiXCR, storing one row per CDR3 protein. This sample yields around 400,000 distinct CDR3 sequences, of which around 21% are seen a single time; 3% belongs to the top ten. The material sequenced was peripheral blood. The receptors were sampled from a young woman with stable Graves' hyperthyroidism.

The J gene is TRBJ1-5, the V gene TRBV6-1; D is uncertain. Germline CDR1 MNHNS, CDR2 SASEGT. The CDR3 extends over 13 amino acids. Trimming left V 4 bases short and J 9 bases short, with 13 bases between. This CDR3 reads CASSASERRPQHF. DNA of the CDR3: TGTGCCAGCAGTGCATCCGAAAGGCGGCCCCAGCATTTT.

This clonotype was seen repeatedly, ten times or more. The chain links TRBV6-1 to TRBJ2-7; 10 bases align to TRBD2. Losses at the gene ends were 1 base for V and 7 bases for J; bases not matched to a gene: 13. CDR3 size: 17 residues. Germline V gene lookup returns CDR1 MNHNS and CDR2 SASEGT. The CDR3 region has the DNA TGTGCCAGCAGTGAAGGTTGGGCGGCTAGCGGGAGAGGTGAGCAGTACTTC. Its translation is CASSEGWAASGRGEQYF.

At least ten counts were recorded for this clonotype. This chain connects TRBV25-1 to TRBJ2-5, with D perhaps assigned TRBD1 or TRBD2 (6 bases each). Trimming removed 7 bases from V and 5 bases from J, with 17 bases in between. The CDR3 is made up of 14 amino acids. Germline CDR1 MGHDK, CDR2 SYGVNS. In nucleotides, the CDR3 is TGTGCCAGCACCGAGCAGAGGGGGGAGGAGACCCAGTACTTC. As protein: CASTEQRGEETQYF. Supplemented by reference TRBV25-1 and TRBJ2-5, the full variable domain reads EADIYQTPRYLVIGTGKKITLECSQTMGHDKMYWYQQDPGMELHLIHYSYGVNSTEKGDLSSESTVSRIRTEHFPLTLESARPSHTSQYLCASTEQRGEETQYFGPGTRLLVL.

In this sample, this clonotype turned up many times. This rearrangement joins TRBV6-2 or TRBV6-3 to TRBJ1-6; D is unresolved. V dropped 2 bases and J dropped 5 bases, with 7 bases sitting between them. The CDR3 consists of 14 residues. The germline V gene encodes CDR1 MNHEY and CDR2 SVGEGT. The CDR3 DNA is TGTGCCAGCAGTTACAGGCGGAATAATTCACCCCTCCACTTT. It yields the protein CASSYRRNNSPLHF.

The rearrangement joins TRBV6-4 to TRBJ1-2; D is unresolved. Trimming removed 0 bases at V and 0 bases at J, with 8 bases between. The CDR3 length is 15 residues. Germline V gene data show CDR1 as MRHNA and CDR2 as SNTAGT. The CDR3 loop is CASSDSFPANYGYTF. In DNA, the CDR3 is TGTGCCAGCAGTGACTCTTTCCCTGCTAACTATGGCTACACCTTC.

This clonotype was picked up a small number of times. This sequence joins TRBV6-1 and TRBJ2-7; D unresolved. The CDR3 length is 13 residues. V was clipped by 7 bases and J by 0 bases, with 10 bases between them. Germline lookup yields CDR1 MNHNS and CDR2 SASEGT. In DNA, the CDR3 is TGTGCCAGCACGGACGGTAGCTCCTACGAGCAGTACTTC. Translation gives CASTDGSSYEQYF.

There are many counts of this clonotype. V and J are TRBV6-1 and TRBJ1-2, with TRBD1 matching over 8 bases. Germline-derived CDR1 and CDR2 are MNHNS and SASEGT. V dropped 6 bases and J dropped 7; count of bases not matched to a gene: 16. The CDR3 sequence is 16 residues long. The CDR3 loop is CASSETGIGRGPGYTF. The CDR3 coding sequence is TGTGCCAGCAGCGAGACTGGAATCGGCAGGGGGCCTGGCTACACCTTC.

The gene calls are TRBV5-1 and TRBJ2-7; weak D call: TRBD1 (6 bases). The V end lost 5 bases, the J end lost 0 bases, and 18 bases lay between the germline ends. The CDR3 sequence is 16 residues long. Germline V lookup: CDR1 SGHRS, CDR2 YFSETQ. CDR3: CASRTSGDFSSYEQYF. The CDR3 DNA is TGCGCCAGCAGAACGTCAGGGGATTTTAGCTCCTACGAGCAGTACTTC.

Many counts were recorded for this clonotype. The rearrangement links TRBV5-4 to TRBJ2-7; TRBD2 aligns across 8 bases. Germline lookup yields CDR1 SGHNT and CDR2 YYREEE (reference sequence). J gave up 7 bases and V 2 bases, and 5 bases lay outside the gene matches. The CDR3 sequence is 13 residues long. In nucleotides, the CDR3 is TGTGCCAGCAGCTTTGCGGCTAGCGGGGAGCAGTACTTC. Translated, it gives CASSFAASGEQYF.

This clonotype was seen ten or more times. V gene TRBV28 combines with J gene TRBJ2-7, with TRBD1 as a possible D gene (5 bases). V dropped 5 bases and J dropped 3 bases, with 14 bases sitting between them. The CDR3 consists of 14 residues. Germline V CDR1 and CDR2: MDHEN, SYDVKM. In DNA, the CDR3 is TGTGCCAGCAGTCCTACTGAACAGGTCTACGAGCAGTACTTC. It yields the protein CASSPTEQVYEQYF.

This rearrangement joins TRBV7-2 to TRBJ1-5; D possibly corresponds to TRBD1 (5 bases). The CDR3 has 15 residues. CDR1 SGHTA and CDR2 FQGNSA come from the germline V gene. Trimming removed 0 bases from V and 2 bases from J, with 8 bases in between. The CDR3: CASSLAWGGNQPQHF. The CDR3 nucleotides read TGTGCCAGCAGCTTAGCATGGGGCGGCAATCAGCCCCAGCATTTT.

This clonotype was recorded many times. The chain is built from TRBV20-1 and TRBJ2-5; D is unclear. The CDR3 covers 14 residues. CDR1 is DFQATT and CDR2 is SNEGSKA in the germline V gene (reference sequence). The V end was cut by 3 bases, the J end by 1 base, with 12 bases between. CDR3: CSASDISAQETQYF. Here the CDR3 DNA reads TGCAGTGCTAGCGATATTTCTGCCCAAGAGACCCAGTACTTC.

Only a few counts were recorded for this clonotype. The gene calls are TRBV6-4 and TRBJ2-2; D remains ambiguous. The CDR3 length is 13 residues. Looked up from germline, CDR1 is MRHNA and CDR2 is SNTAGT. Trimming cost V 3 bases and J 1 base, with 3 bases left between them. As DNA, the CDR3 is TGTGCCAGCAGTGAAAAGAACACCGGGGAGCTGTTTTTT. Its protein is CASSEKNTGELFF.

The rearrangement uses TRBV11-3 and TRBJ2-5, with 8 bases matching TRBD2. V lost 5 bases and J lost 1; bases outside the gene matches: 12. Germline V CDR1 and CDR2: SGHNT, YENEEA. The CDR3 loop spans 17 amino acids. The CDR3 nucleotides read TGTGCCAGCAGCCCGGGGGGGGCTAGCGGCGCCCAAGAGACCCAGTACTTC. Its protein product is CASSPGGASGAQETQYF.

The sample holds many counts of this clonotype. The J gene is TRBJ1-5, the V gene TRBV25-1; D not certain. Trimming removed 5 bases at V and 5 bases at J, with 13 bases between. In germline, CDR1 is MGHDK, CDR2 SYGVNS. This CDR3 spans 14 amino acids. DNA for the CDR3: TGTGCCAGCAGTTCTTCCGGATCCCATCAGCCCCAGCATTTT. Protein: CASSSSGSHQPQHF.

This clonotype was recorded many times. J is TRBJ1-1 and V is TRBV6-2 or TRBV6-3, with a tentative D call TRBD1 (6 bases). Trimming left V 5 bases short and J 4 bases short, with 14 bases between. The CDR3 is made up of 14 amino acids. Germline CDR1 reads MNHEY; CDR2 reads SVGEGT. The CDR3 nucleotides are TGTGCCAGCAGTCTGGAAGGGGGGGTCACTGAAGCTTTCTTT. Its protein is CASSLEGGVTEAFF.

This chain joins TRBV3-1 and TRBJ2-2; D may be TRBD2 (6 bases). The CDR3 runs 16 residues. Looked up from germline, CDR1 is LGHDT and CDR2 is YNNKEL (reference sequence). Trimming shortened V by 0 bases and J by 4 bases, and 12 bases separated the two germline ends. Here the CDR3 reads CASSQEAGRVTGELFF. CDR3 coding DNA: TGTGCCAGCAGCCAAGAGGCGGGACGGGTCACCGGGGAGCTGTTTTTT.